This T cell receptor (beta chain) was retrieved from a study of T cell responses to AZD1222 COVID-19 vaccine. The table came from immunoSEQ multiplex PCR; TCRdb's copy has only in-frame clones and leaves some out. The sample has around 130,000 clones, just under 95% seen once. The ends were cut back, 0 bases at V and 8 bases at J, with 8 bases in the middle. The CDR3 covers 13 residues. Germline CDR1 and CDR2: LNHNV and YYDKDF (reference sequence). The rearrangement joins TRBV15 to TRBJ2-1, with D tentatively TRBD1 or TRBD2 (6 bases each). Source: peripheral blood, taken 28 days after the second AZD1222 dose. This TCR derives from an adult who received the AZD1222 COVID-19 vaccine. The CDR3 spells CATSRDRGHEQFF. The CDR3, as DNA: TGTGCCACCAGCAGAGATCGGGGGCATGAGCAGTTCTTC.